This T cell receptor beta chain was recorded in a study of blood T cell repertoires in COVID-19 (dated by TCRdb to 2020 to 2022). In terms of the full investigation: Samples covering the acute and convalescent phases of COVID-19 were provided by collaborators in the United States, Italy and Spain. Samples were obtained from the ongoing ImmuneRACE study (first 160 participants) and from over 1,000 subjects provided by 6 global collaborators. Where HLA class I and class II types were available, the types were taken from metadata supplied by the sample provider, not from assay-based typing. The repertoires were released in a freely available public database intended as a resource for research on the immune response to SARS-CoV-2. The material from the prospective study consisted of cDNA or gDNA derived from T cells, B-cell-depleted T cells, or PBMCs. Subjects who had been exposed to COVID-19, were actively infected with it, or had recovered from it provided the deeply sampled blood TCRbeta repertoires that made up the dataset. A de-identified subject ID, COVID-19 status, age in years and sex were almost always included in the sample metadata.

The immunoSEQ Assay, a bias-controlled multiplex PCR, was used to amplify TCRbeta CDR3 regions from genomic DNA. The paper's data handling went like this. The number of nucleated cells in each sample was estimated from the amplification of reference gene primers within the assay. Sequence reads were collapsed and filtered to measure the absolute abundance of every unique TCRbeta CDR3 rearrangement. For each sample, productive Simpson clonality was calculated as the square root of Simpson's diversity index over productive rearrangements. The clones in this table, taken by TCRdb from immuneACCESS, are in-frame only. Not every clone is retained; where verified, under half of the shortfall comes from an unresolved V gene, and the cause of the rest is unknown. V and J calls and clone size follow that table, whereas D and trimming were derived from the DNA. The sample data list 71,000 or so clones, and approximately 80% of these were observed just once. The top ten clonotypes cover more than 9.5% of the sample.

What the authors observed across the whole study: The amount of clinical and demographic metadata varied by source and participant and was provided uncurated.

A word on this clone: The antigen it recognizes is unknown. No much larger clonotype is one base removed from it; base qualities were not supplied.

Its CDR3 holds 12 amino acids, cysteine through phenylalanine. CDR3 DNA is the only sequence kept; it has 36 bases, read in frame from the first base. CDR1 and CDR2 were assigned from the germline V gene as MNHEY and SVGAGI. V was cut back by 6 bases and J by 4 bases, leaving a gap of 9 bases between them. Each collaborating institution followed its own protocols to collect whole blood in K2EDTA tubes. For TCRbeta analysis, collaborator samples were shipped as frozen whole blood, as isolated PBMCs, or as DNA extracted from either sample type. The chain links TRBV6-5 with TRBJ1-1, and possibly TRBD1, on 5 matching bases. Sequencing was carried out using peripheral blood. The sequence derives from a man aged 50-60 years with acute or convalescent COVID-19. The CDR3 protein is CASSRQSTEAFF. The nucleotide sequence is TGTGCCAGCAGCCGACAGTCCACTGAAGCTTTCTTT.